These 19 T cell receptor beta chains originate from one sample sequenced in a study of blood T cells in healthy people across ages. A J-beta primer mix and a sample-barcoded 5' primer were used in a second PCR of about 7 to 12 cycles. MiXCR, run by TCRdb on the 5' RACE reads, gives a single entry per CDR3 protein. The table has approximately 2,000,000 distinct CDR3 sequences, 30% to 40% seen once. The sample comprised blood. Receptors were obtained from a human donor in good health.

CDR3: CASRYTQGAGANVLTF. CDR3 nucleotide sequence: TGTGCCAGCAGATACACACAGGGGGCTGGGGCCAACGTCCTGACTTTC. V usage is TRBV12-3 or TRBV12-4 and J usage is TRBJ2-6, with 8 bases matching TRBD1. The CDR3 consists of 16 residues. V gave up 6 bases and J gave up 2 bases; unmatched junction bases: 6.

The V and J genes are TRBV6-2 or TRBV6-3 and TRBJ1-1; D is uncertain. Germline CDR1 is MNHEY and CDR2 is SVGEGT. The CDR3 is 15 residues long. The V gene lost 6 bases and the J gene lost 4 bases, with 18 bases spanning the gap. CDR3 residues: CASSPNELVGTEAFF. CDR3 sequence (DNA): TGTGCCAGCAGCCCGAATGAGTTGGTTGGCACTGAAGCTTTCTTT.

This sequence joins TRBV7-9 and TRBJ2-3, with D maybe TRBD2 (6 bases). Germline CDR1 is SEHNR and CDR2 is FQNEAQ (reference sequence). The CDR3 covers 18 residues. V lost 6 bases, J lost 2 bases, and 24 bases lay in between. The CDR3, as DNA: TGTGCCAGCAGGATTCTCCACGGGGCGGGGTGGCCCACAGATACGCAGTATTTT. Translating it yields CASRILHGAGWPTDTQYF.

This CDR3 is CASSSLTSGKTDTQYF. CDR3 DNA sequence: TGTGCCAGCAGTTCTCTCACTAGCGGGAAAACAGATACGCAGTATTTT. The V call is TRBV12-3 or TRBV12-4, the J call TRBJ2-3; 10 nucleotides match TRBD2. The V segment lost 4 bases and the J segment 3 bases; nucleotides outside the gene matches: 7. The length of the CDR3 is 16 residues.

This clonotype turned up a few times. The chain has TRBV7-2 and TRBJ2-3; no clear D gene. The V end lost 4 bases, the J end lost 4 bases, and 12 bases lay between the germline ends. The CDR3 extends over 14 amino acids. From germline, CDR1 is SGHTA and CDR2 FQGNSA. CDR3 protein: CASSWLTSSDTQYF. In DNA, the CDR3 is TGTGCCAGCAGCTGGTTGACATCTTCAGATACGCAGTATTTT.

The chain links TRBV4-3 to TRBJ2-7; D is perhaps TRBD2 (5 bases). The V gene lost 0 bases and the J gene lost 2 bases, with 8 bases spanning the gap. Germline CDR1 LGHNA, CDR2 YSLEER. The CDR3 has 14 amino acids. CDR3 bases: TGCGCCAGCAGCCAAGATCGGACTGCCTACGAGCAGTACTTC. Its translation is CASSQDRTAYEQYF.

There are many counts of this clonotype. V gene TRBV6-5 combines with J gene TRBJ2-1; TRBD2 agrees at 8 bases. CDR1 is MNHEY, CDR2 SVGAGI, per germline. V lost 6 bases to trimming and J lost 4 bases; unmatched junction nucleotides: 8. The CDR3 loop spans 15 amino acids. CDR3 region: CASSRWGGGYNEQFF. In DNA, the CDR3 is TGTGCCAGCAGCCGCTGGGGCGGGGGGTACAATGAGCAGTTCTTC.

This rearrangement joins TRBV4-1 to TRBJ2-1; no definite D call. V was pared by 1 base and J by 10 bases, with 11 bases between. The CDR3 spans 13 residues. Germline lookup yields CDR1 MGHRA and CDR2 YSYEKL. In nucleotides, the CDR3 is TGCGCCAGCAGCCAAGGGCCGGAAGGAGAGCAGTTCTTC. Its translation is CASSQGPEGEQFF.

The chain carries TRBV20-1 and TRBJ2-7; D not certain. Germline CDR1 and CDR2: DFQATT and SNEGSKA (reference sequence). The V end was cut by 5 bases, the J end by 3 bases, with 14 bases between. This CDR3 has 13 residues. The CDR3 is CSAGETGYYEQYF. DNA for the CDR3: TGCAGTGCTGGTGAGACTGGATACTACGAGCAGTACTTC.

This clonotype was seen a few times. The gene calls are TRBV20-1 and TRBJ2-4; TRBD1 matches 8 bases. The J segment lost 11 bases and the V segment lost 1 base, leaving 10 bases of the junction unmatched. This CDR3 spans 14 amino acids. Germline lookup yields CDR1 DFQATT and CDR2 SNEGSKA (reference sequence). The CDR3 region is CSARGQGSVVLQYF. DNA for the CDR3: TGCAGTGCTAGAGGACAGGGGTCAGTTGTACTTCAGTACTTC.

This clonotype was counted between two and nine times. The rearrangement uses TRBV6-1 and TRBJ2-3, with D unresolved. V lost 1 base to trimming and J lost 12 bases, with 11 bases between them. CDR1 is MNHNS, CDR2 SASEGT, per germline. The CDR3 has 12 amino acids. The CDR3 here is CASSEGGYLQYF. DNA for the CDR3: TGTGCCAGCAGTGAAGGGGGTTATCTTCAGTATTTT.

This clonotype was seen a few times. The rearrangement uses TRBV5-1 and TRBJ2-5; 8 nucleotides agree with TRBD2. Trimming at V came to 0 bases and at J to 2 bases, leaving 6 bases not matched to a gene. Per germline, CDR1 SGHRS and CDR2 YFSETQ. The CDR3 is 16 residues long. The CDR3 region is CASSLGSGGKQETQYF. The CDR3 nucleotides read TGCGCCAGCAGCTTGGGAAGCGGGGGAAAGCAAGAGACCCAGTACTTC.

This clonotype showed up many times. The rearrangement uses TRBV12-3 or TRBV12-4 and TRBJ2-5; D perhaps matches TRBD1 (5 bases). The length of the CDR3 is 13 residues. V was trimmed by 3 bases and J by 4 bases, leaving 9 bases between them. CDR3 protein: CASSFGRAETQYF. The DNA for the CDR3 is TGTGCCAGCAGTTTCGGCAGGGCAGAGACCCAGTACTTC.

The chain has TRBV29-1 and TRBJ1-2, with D possibly TRBD1 on 5 matching bases. V was trimmed by 5 bases and J by 0 bases, leaving 13 bases between them. Germline V gives CDR1 SQVTM, CDR2 ANQGSEA. This CDR3 is built from 14 residues. The CDR3 sequence: CSVTGETANYGYTF. In DNA, the CDR3 is TGCAGCGTTACCGGGGAGACAGCTAACTATGGCTACACCTTC.

This clonotype was counted between two and nine times. The V call is TRBV12-3 or TRBV12-4, the J call TRBJ2-3; possible D gene TRBD2, 5 bases. CDR3 length: 14 amino acids. The ends were cut back, 6 bases at V and 8 bases at J, with 18 bases in the middle. CDR3 nucleotides: TGTGCCAGCAGCCGCTCTGGCCGGGGTGGTACGCAGTATTTT. Protein: CASSRSGRGGTQYF.

There are a few counts of this clonotype. V gene TRBV15 combines with J gene TRBJ1-5; D gene ambiguous. The CDR3 contains 15 residues. The germline V and J ends were trimmed by 0 bases and 5 bases, with 11 bases remaining between them. Germline CDR1 and CDR2: LNHNV and YYDKDF (reference sequence). CDR3 loop: CATSRDMAGYQPQHF. Here the CDR3 DNA reads TGTGCCACCAGCAGAGACATGGCTGGGTATCAGCCCCAGCATTTT.

The V call is TRBV3-1, the J call TRBJ1-5; D remains unclear. V was clipped by 2 bases and J by 7 bases, with 9 bases between them. CDR3 size: 13 residues. Germline V gene lookup returns CDR1 LGHDT and CDR2 YNNKEL (reference sequence). CDR3 residues: CASSQLSVQPQHF. DNA of the CDR3: TGTGCCAGCAGCCAACTCAGTGTACAGCCCCAGCATTTT.

This clonotype has only a few counts. The rearrangement uses TRBV4-1 and TRBJ1-1; D gene ambiguous. CDR1 is MGHRA, CDR2 YSYEKL, per germline. V was pared by 3 bases and J by 5 bases, with 10 bases between. This CDR3 region has 13 residues. CDR3 in DNA: TGCGCCAGCAGCCATATAGGTTTGACTGAAGCTTTCTTT. The encoded protein is CASSHIGLTEAFF.

Only a few counts were recorded for this clonotype. This chain uses TRBV7-3 with TRBJ2-1; 8 nucleotides align to TRBD2. V shed 1 base, J shed 4 bases, and the junction held 9 bases outside the gene matches. This CDR3 has 17 amino acids. Germline V gives CDR1 SGHTA, CDR2 FQGTGA. The CDR3 loop reads CASSLIGGSGVYNEQFF. CDR3 DNA sequence: TGTGCCAGCAGCTTAATTGGTGGTAGCGGGGTATACAATGAGCAGTTCTTC.